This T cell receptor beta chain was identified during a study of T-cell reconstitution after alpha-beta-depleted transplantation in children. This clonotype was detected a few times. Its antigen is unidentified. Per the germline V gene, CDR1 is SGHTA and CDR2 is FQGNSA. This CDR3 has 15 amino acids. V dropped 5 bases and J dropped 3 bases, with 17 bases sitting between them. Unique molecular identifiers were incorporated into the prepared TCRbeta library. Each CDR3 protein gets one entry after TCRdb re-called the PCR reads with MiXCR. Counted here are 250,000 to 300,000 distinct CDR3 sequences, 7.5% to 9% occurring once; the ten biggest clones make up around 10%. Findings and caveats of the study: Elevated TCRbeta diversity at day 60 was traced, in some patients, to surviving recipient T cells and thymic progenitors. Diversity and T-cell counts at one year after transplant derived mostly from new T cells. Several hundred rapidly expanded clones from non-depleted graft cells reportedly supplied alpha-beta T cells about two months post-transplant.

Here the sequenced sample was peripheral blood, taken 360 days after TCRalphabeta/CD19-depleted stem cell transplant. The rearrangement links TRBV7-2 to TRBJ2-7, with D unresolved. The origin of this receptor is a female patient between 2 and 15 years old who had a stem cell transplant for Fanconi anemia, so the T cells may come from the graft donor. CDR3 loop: CASSTYGWTRYEQYF. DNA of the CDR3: TGTGCCAGCAGCACCTACGGATGGACCCGCTACGAGCAGTACTTC.